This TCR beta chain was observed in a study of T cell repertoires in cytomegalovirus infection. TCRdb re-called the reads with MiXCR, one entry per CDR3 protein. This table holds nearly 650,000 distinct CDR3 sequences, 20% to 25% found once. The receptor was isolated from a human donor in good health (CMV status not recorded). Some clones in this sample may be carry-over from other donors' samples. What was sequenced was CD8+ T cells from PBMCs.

The CDR3 region is CSVQTGAPNTEAFF. The CDR3 DNA follows: TGCAGCGTCCAGACAGGGGCCCCGAACACTGAAGCTTTCTTT. The V gene is TRBV29-1, the J gene TRBJ1-1, with TRBD1 identical over 8 bases. The CDR3 is 14 residues long. V lost 6 bases, J lost 1 base, and 7 bases stayed unmatched. Germline CDR1 is SQVTM and CDR2 is ANQGSEA.